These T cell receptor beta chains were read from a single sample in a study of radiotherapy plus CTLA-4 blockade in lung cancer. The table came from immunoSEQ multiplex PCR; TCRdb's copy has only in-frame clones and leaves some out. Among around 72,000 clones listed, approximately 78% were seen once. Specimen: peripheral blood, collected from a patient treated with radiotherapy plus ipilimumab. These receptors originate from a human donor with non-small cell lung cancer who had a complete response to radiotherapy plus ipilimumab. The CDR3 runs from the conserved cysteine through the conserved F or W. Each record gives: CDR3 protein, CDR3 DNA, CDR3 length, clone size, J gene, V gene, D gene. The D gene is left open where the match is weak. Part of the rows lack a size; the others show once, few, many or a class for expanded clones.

CDR3aa: CASSLGRYEQYF
CDR3nt: TGTGCCAGCAGCTTAGGGCGCTATGAGCAGTACTTC
len: 12
abundance: -
j_gene: TRBJ2-7
v_gene: TRBV7-9
d_gene: -

CDR3aa: CASSFTLAGATDTQYF
CDR3nt: TGTGCCAGCAGCTTTACCCTAGCGGGGGCCACAGATACGCAGTATTTT
len: 16
abundance: once
j_gene: TRBJ2-3
v_gene: TRBV5-4
d_gene: TRBD2

CDR3aa: CASSRGGTGNTIYF
CDR3nt: TGTGCCAGTAGCAGGGGGGGCACTGGAAACACCATATATTTT
len: 14
abundance: -
j_gene: TRBJ1-3
v_gene: TRBV19
d_gene: TRBD1

CDR3aa: CASSFGQNYGYTF
CDR3nt: TGTGCCAGCAGTTTTGGACAGAACTATGGCTACACCTTC
len: 13
abundance: -
j_gene: TRBJ1-2
v_gene: TRBV27
d_gene: -

CDR3aa: CASGEGYVSTEAFF
CDR3nt: TGTGCCAGCGGTGAGGGGTACGTAAGCACTGAAGCTTTCTTT
len: 14
abundance: -
j_gene: TRBJ1-1
v_gene: TRBV2
d_gene: -

CDR3aa: CASSGQTEKLFF
CDR3nt: TGTGCCAGCAGTGGTCAGACAGAAAAACTGTTTTTT
len: 12
abundance: -
j_gene: TRBJ1-4
v_gene: TRBV2
d_gene: -

CDR3aa: CASSQSRTTNYGYTF
CDR3nt: TGTGCCAGCAGCCAATCTCGGACAACTAACTATGGCTACACCTTC
len: 15
abundance: -
j_gene: TRBJ1-2
v_gene: TRBV7-2
d_gene: -

CDR3aa: CASSLGTSRDQPQHF
CDR3nt: TGCGCCAGCAGCTTGGGGACCTCCCGGGATCAGCCCCAGCATTTT
len: 15
abundance: -
j_gene: TRBJ1-5
v_gene: TRBV5-1
d_gene: -

CDR3aa: CAWSWRQGAPEAFF
CDR3nt: TGTGCCTGGAGTTGGAGACAGGGCGCCCCTGAAGCTTTCTTT
len: 14
abundance: -
j_gene: TRBJ1-1
v_gene: TRBV30
d_gene: TRBD1

CDR3aa: CASSLAGQASYGYTF
CDR3nt: TGTGCCAGCAGCTTAGCAGGACAAGCTTCCTATGGCTACACCTTC
len: 15
abundance: -
j_gene: TRBJ1-2
v_gene: TRBV11-2
d_gene: -

CDR3aa: CASSPGGKGYEQYF
CDR3nt: TGTGCCAGCAGCCCAGGTGGGAAGGGATACGAGCAGTACTTC
len: 14
abundance: -
j_gene: TRBJ2-7
v_gene: TRBV7-2
d_gene: -

CDR3aa: CAISEAGQETQYF
CDR3nt: TGTGCCATCAGTGAAGCAGGCCAAGAGACCCAGTACTTC
len: 13
abundance: -
j_gene: TRBJ2-5
v_gene: TRBV10-3
d_gene: -

CDR3aa: CASRLDRGLYGYTF
CDR3nt: TGTGCCAGCAGACTTGACAGGGGACTCTATGGCTACACCTTC
len: 14
abundance: -
j_gene: TRBJ1-2
v_gene: TRBV5-8
d_gene: TRBD1

CDR3aa: CASSPRQETGAGEKLFF
CDR3nt: TGTGCCAGCTCACCACGGCAGGAGACAGGGGCGGGGGAAAAACTGTTTTTT
len: 17
abundance: -
j_gene: TRBJ1-4
v_gene: TRBV18
d_gene: TRBD1

CDR3aa: CASSLELSTGELFF
CDR3nt: TGTGCCAGCAGCTTAGAGTTGAGCACCGGGGAGCTGTTTTTT
len: 14
abundance: -
j_gene: TRBJ2-2
v_gene: TRBV7-9
d_gene: -

CDR3aa: CASSSLAGGPVEQFF
CDR3nt: TGTGCCAGCAGCTCACTAGCGGGGGGGCCTGTTGAGCAGTTCTTC
len: 15
abundance: -
j_gene: TRBJ2-1
v_gene: TRBV7-2
d_gene: TRBD2

CDR3aa: CASSPRDRDTGELFF
CDR3nt: TGTGCCAGCAGCCCCCGGGACAGAGACACCGGGGAGCTGTTTTTT
len: 15
abundance: -
j_gene: TRBJ2-2
v_gene: TRBV5-4
d_gene: TRBD1

CDR3aa: CASSQGGLAGARSIQYF
CDR3nt: TGCGCCAGCAGCCAAGGGGGGTTAGCGGGAGCTCGTAGCATTCAGTACTTC
len: 17
abundance: few
j_gene: TRBJ2-4
v_gene: TRBV4-1
d_gene: TRBD2

CDR3aa: CASSENSGGAYEQYF
CDR3nt: TGCGCCAGCAGTGAGAATTCCGGGGGGGCCTACGAGCAGTACTTC
len: 15
abundance: -
j_gene: TRBJ2-7
v_gene: TRBV10-1
d_gene: TRBD2

CDR3aa: CASSQAGTGSSTDTQYF
CDR3nt: TGCGCCAGCAGCCAAGCGGGGACAGGCTCTAGCACAGATACGCAGTATTTT
len: 17
abundance: -
j_gene: TRBJ2-3
v_gene: TRBV4-3
d_gene: TRBD1

CDR3aa: CASSEREGGDTEAFF
CDR3nt: TGTGCCAGCAGTGAACGGGAGGGCGGGGACACTGAAGCTTTCTTT
len: 15
abundance: -
j_gene: TRBJ1-1
v_gene: TRBV2
d_gene: -

CDR3aa: CASSETDMNTEAFF
CDR3nt: TGCGCCAGCAGCGAGACAGACATGAACACTGAAGCTTTCTTT
len: 14
abundance: once
j_gene: TRBJ1-1
v_gene: TRBV5-1
d_gene: -

CDR3aa: CASSLGGTGYEQYF
CDR3nt: TGCGCCAGCAGCTTGGGTGGCACCGGTTACGAGCAGTACTTC
len: 14
abundance: -
j_gene: TRBJ2-7
v_gene: TRBV5-1
d_gene: -

CDR3aa: CASSAAGQGGEQFF
CDR3nt: TGTGCCAGCAGCGCCGCGGGACAGGGTGGTGAGCAGTTCTTC
len: 14
abundance: -
j_gene: TRBJ2-1
v_gene: TRBV9
d_gene: TRBD1

CDR3aa: CASSLSAGINQPQHF
CDR3nt: TGCGCCAGCAGCTTGTCGGCCGGAATCAATCAGCCCCAGCATTTT
len: 15
abundance: -
j_gene: TRBJ1-5
v_gene: TRBV5-1
d_gene: -

CDR3aa: CASSQVIFYSNQPQHF
CDR3nt: TGCGCCAGCAGCCAAGTTATTTTCTATAGCAATCAGCCCCAGCATTTT
len: 16
abundance: -
j_gene: TRBJ1-5
v_gene: TRBV4-1
d_gene: -

CDR3aa: CSALDTGEDQPQHF
CDR3nt: TGCAGCGCCCTAGACACGGGTGAAGATCAGCCCCAGCATTTT
len: 14
abundance: -
j_gene: TRBJ1-5
v_gene: TRBV29-1
d_gene: -

CDR3aa: CASSIWERRGGYTF
CDR3nt: TGTGCCAGTAGTATTTGGGAGCGAAGGGGAGGCTACACCTTC
len: 14
abundance: -
j_gene: TRBJ1-2
v_gene: TRBV19
d_gene: -

CDR3aa: CASSVGRGWTDTQYF
CDR3nt: TGTGCCAGCAGCGTAGGTCGGGGATGGACAGATACGCAGTATTTT
len: 15
abundance: few
j_gene: TRBJ2-3
v_gene: TRBV9
d_gene: -

CDR3aa: CASSFTRGDEQFF
CDR3nt: TGTGCCAGCAGCTTCACACGGGGGGATGAGCAGTTCTTC
len: 13
abundance: few
j_gene: TRBJ2-1
v_gene: TRBV7-6
d_gene: TRBD2

CDR3aa: CASRPGEGAGEQFF
CDR3nt: TGCGCCAGCAGACCCGGGGAGGGGGCTGGTGAGCAGTTCTTC
len: 14
abundance: -
j_gene: TRBJ2-1
v_gene: TRBV5-1
d_gene: -

CDR3aa: CASSPDRYEQYF
CDR3nt: TGCGCCAGCAGTCCGGACAGATACGAGCAGTACTTC
len: 12
abundance: -
j_gene: TRBJ2-7
v_gene: TRBV10-1
d_gene: -

CDR3aa: CASSLPGQGREKLFF
CDR3nt: TGTGCCAGCAGCTTACCGGGACAGGGGAGAGAAAAACTGTTTTTT
len: 15
abundance: few
j_gene: TRBJ1-4
v_gene: TRBV7-2
d_gene: TRBD1

CDR3aa: CASSFRTGGRGEAFF
CDR3nt: TGTGCCAGCAGCTTCCGGACAGGCGGTAGGGGTGAAGCTTTCTTT
len: 15
abundance: -
j_gene: TRBJ1-1
v_gene: TRBV28
d_gene: TRBD1

CDR3aa: CASTEGTGWETQYF
CDR3nt: TGTGCCAGCACCGAAGGGACCGGGTGGGAGACCCAGTACTTC
len: 14
abundance: -
j_gene: TRBJ2-5
v_gene: TRBV6-6
d_gene: -

CDR3aa: CASSADSNYGYTF
CDR3nt: TGTGCCAGCAGCGCGGACAGTAACTATGGCTACACCTTC
len: 13
abundance: -
j_gene: TRBJ1-2
v_gene: TRBV9
d_gene: -

CDR3aa: CASSEGTRNQPQHF
CDR3nt: TGTGCCAGCAGCGAAGGGACGCGGAATCAGCCCCAGCATTTT
len: 14
abundance: -
j_gene: TRBJ1-5
v_gene: TRBV7-2
d_gene: -

CDR3aa: CASSSQNTEAFF
CDR3nt: TGTGCCAGCAGCTCCCAAAACACTGAAGCTTTCTTT
len: 12
abundance: -
j_gene: TRBJ1-1
v_gene: TRBV6-6
d_gene: -

CDR3aa: CASSLSGGPGETQYF
CDR3nt: TGTGCCAGCAGTTTAAGTGGGGGACCCGGGGAGACCCAGTACTTC
len: 15
abundance: -
j_gene: TRBJ2-5
v_gene: TRBV5-4
d_gene: -

CDR3aa: CASNAPGINTGELFF
CDR3nt: TGTGCCAGTAACGCGCCTGGGATAAACACCGGGGAGCTGTTTTTT
len: 15
abundance: few
j_gene: TRBJ2-2
v_gene: TRBV19
d_gene: -

CDR3aa: CASSSDSNQPQHF
CDR3nt: TGTGCCAGCAGTTCGGACAGCAATCAGCCCCAGCATTTT
len: 13
abundance: -
j_gene: TRBJ1-5
v_gene: TRBV28
d_gene: -

CDR3aa: CASSSNDRGGYGYTF
CDR3nt: TGTGCCAGCTCATCTAACGACAGGGGGGGCTATGGCTACACCTTC
len: 15
abundance: -
j_gene: TRBJ1-2
v_gene: TRBV18
d_gene: TRBD1

CDR3aa: CASSLNGEAGDSGANVLTF
CDR3nt: TGCGCCAGCAGCTTGAATGGGGAAGCTGGTGACTCTGGGGCCAACGTCCTGACTTTC
len: 19
abundance: -
j_gene: TRBJ2-6
v_gene: TRBV5-1
d_gene: -

CDR3aa: CASSLSAATNEKLFF
CDR3nt: TGCGCCAGCAGCTTATCAGCTGCAACTAATGAAAAACTGTTTTTT
len: 15
abundance: -
j_gene: TRBJ1-4
v_gene: TRBV5-1
d_gene: -

CDR3aa: CSDRDRNYGYTF
CDR3nt: TGCAGCGACAGGGATAGAAACTATGGCTACACCTTC
len: 12
abundance: -
j_gene: TRBJ1-2
v_gene: TRBV29-1
d_gene: -

CDR3aa: CASRREDSANSPLHF
CDR3nt: TGTGCCAGCAGGAGAGAGGACAGTGCTAATTCACCCCTCCACTTT
len: 15
abundance: -
j_gene: TRBJ1-6
v_gene: TRBV6-5
d_gene: -

CDR3aa: CASSQDHNYGYTF
CDR3nt: TGCGCCAGCAGCCAAGACCACAACTATGGCTACACCTTC
len: 13
abundance: -
j_gene: TRBJ1-2
v_gene: TRBV4-3
d_gene: -

CDR3aa: CAWSKVGAFF
CDR3nt: TGTGCCTGGAGTAAGGTGGGAGCTTTCTTT
len: 10
abundance: -
j_gene: TRBJ1-1
v_gene: TRBV30
d_gene: -

CDR3aa: CASSPPFPVHGFF
CDR3nt: TGTGCCAGCAGCCCACCTTTTCCGGTCCACGGGTTCTTC
len: 13
abundance: once
j_gene: TRBJ2-1
v_gene: TRBV7-9
d_gene: -

CDR3aa: CVSGGAEVYGYTF
CDR3nt: TGTGTCTCCGGGGGCGCAGAGGTGTATGGCTACACCTTC
len: 13
abundance: -
j_gene: TRBJ1-2
v_gene: TRBV2
d_gene: -

CDR3aa: CASSQVGQGFSYEQYF
CDR3nt: TGCGCCAGCAGCCAAGTTGGCCAGGGCTTCTCCTACGAGCAGTACTTC
len: 16
abundance: -
j_gene: TRBJ2-7
v_gene: TRBV4-1
d_gene: -

CDR3aa: CASSEGRNYGYTF
CDR3nt: TGTGCCAGCAGTGAGGGGCGGAACTATGGCTACACCTTC
len: 13
abundance: -
j_gene: TRBJ1-2
v_gene: TRBV2
d_gene: -

CDR3aa: CASSSPWDSSGANVLTF
CDR3nt: TGTGCCAGCAGCTCCCCTTGGGACAGCTCTGGGGCCAACGTCCTGACTTTC
len: 17
abundance: -
j_gene: TRBJ2-6
v_gene: TRBV21-1
d_gene: -

CDR3aa: CASSVKADRGKSSGANVLTF
CDR3nt: TGTGCCAGCAGCGTAAAAGCGGACAGGGGCAAATCTTCTGGGGCCAACGTCCTGACTTTC
len: 20
abundance: -
j_gene: TRBJ2-6
v_gene: TRBV9
d_gene: TRBD1

CDR3aa: CASSHERIKNIQYF
CDR3nt: TGTGCCAGCAGCCATGAGCGTATCAAAAACATTCAGTACTTC
len: 14
abundance: once
j_gene: TRBJ2-4
v_gene: TRBV11-3
d_gene: -

CDR3aa: CASSPSGTTTDTQYF
CDR3nt: TGTGCCAGCAGCCCTAGCGGGACCACCACAGATACGCAGTATTTT
len: 15
abundance: -
j_gene: TRBJ2-3
v_gene: TRBV11-2
d_gene: TRBD2

CDR3aa: CAIRGASGQSLLKAFF
CDR3nt: TGTGCCATCAGGGGAGCATCGGGACAGTCTTTACTGAAAGCTTTCTTT
len: 16
abundance: -
j_gene: TRBJ1-1
v_gene: TRBV10-3
d_gene: TRBD1